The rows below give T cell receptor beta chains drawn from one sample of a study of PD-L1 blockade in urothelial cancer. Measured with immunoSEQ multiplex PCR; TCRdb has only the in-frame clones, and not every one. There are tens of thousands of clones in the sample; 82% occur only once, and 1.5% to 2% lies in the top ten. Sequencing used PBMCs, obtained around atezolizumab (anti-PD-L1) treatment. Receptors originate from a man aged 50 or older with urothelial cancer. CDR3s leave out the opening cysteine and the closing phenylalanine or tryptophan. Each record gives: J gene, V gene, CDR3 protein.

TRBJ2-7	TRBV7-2	ASSLKDYSVPYEQY
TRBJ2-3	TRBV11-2	ASSLGDTASTDTQY
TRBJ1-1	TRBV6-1	ASVLGGVLNTEAF
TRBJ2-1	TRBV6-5	ASTLGTSGSNEQF
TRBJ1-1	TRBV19	ASSMDRDGTEAF
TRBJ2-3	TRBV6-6	ASRTSADTQY
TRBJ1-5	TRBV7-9	ASRRARERNQPQH
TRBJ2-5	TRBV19	ASSINRGRETQY
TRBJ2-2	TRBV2	ASSPGPGRTGELF
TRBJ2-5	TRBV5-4	ASSLDRGSRSETQY
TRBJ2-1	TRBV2	ASRLVAVYNEQF
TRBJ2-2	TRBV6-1	ASSAPTGLNTGELF
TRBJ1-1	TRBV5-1	ASSFGGGEGTEAF
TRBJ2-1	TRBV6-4	ASSISQGPGNEQF
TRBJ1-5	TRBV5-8	ASSLGQGAIQPQH
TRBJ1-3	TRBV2	ASSRSSGNTIY
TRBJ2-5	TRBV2	ASTRGSGETQY
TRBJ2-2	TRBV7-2	ASSLAGHYTGELF
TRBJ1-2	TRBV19	ASTLQSTAYGYT
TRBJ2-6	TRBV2	ASSRTGNYGANVLT
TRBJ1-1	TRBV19	ASRLDRDVSYTEAF
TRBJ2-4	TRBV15	ATSKILLAKNIQY
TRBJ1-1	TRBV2	ASSTRGGLAF
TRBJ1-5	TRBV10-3	ATAGQRNQPQH
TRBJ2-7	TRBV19	ASSMRSLAGRIYEQY
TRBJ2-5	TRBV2	ASRVLAGAETQY
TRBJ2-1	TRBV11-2	ASSWEGANEQF